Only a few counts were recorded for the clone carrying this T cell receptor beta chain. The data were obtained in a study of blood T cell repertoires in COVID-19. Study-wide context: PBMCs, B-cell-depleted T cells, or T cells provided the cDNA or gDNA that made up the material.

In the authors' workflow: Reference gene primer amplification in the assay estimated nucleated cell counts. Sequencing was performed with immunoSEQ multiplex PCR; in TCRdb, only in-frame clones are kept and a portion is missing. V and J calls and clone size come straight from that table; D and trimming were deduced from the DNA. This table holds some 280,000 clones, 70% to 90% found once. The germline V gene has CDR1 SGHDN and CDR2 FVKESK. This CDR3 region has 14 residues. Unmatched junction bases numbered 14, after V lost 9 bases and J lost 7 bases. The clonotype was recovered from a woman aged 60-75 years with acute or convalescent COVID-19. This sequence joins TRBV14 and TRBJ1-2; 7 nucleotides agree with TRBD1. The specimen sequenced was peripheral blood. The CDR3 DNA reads TGTGCCAGTTCCTTGAACACAGGGGTCGGTGGCTACACCTTC. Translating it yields CASSLNTGVGGYTF.